One sample yielded the 9 T cell receptor beta chains listed below, sequenced in a study of Tregs in tolerant kidney transplant recipients. Here immunoSEQ multiplex PCR was the method, and the copy in TCRdb shows in-frame clones only, minus some. The table includes about 240,000 clones, roughly 80% detected once. What was sequenced was CD4+ T cells from blood. The receptor source for this set is a human donor in good health.

V is TRBV19 and J is TRBJ1-2; D is perhaps TRBD1 (6 bases). V was pared by 7 bases and J by 5 bases, with 20 bases between. In germline, CDR1 is LNHDA, CDR2 SQIVND (reference sequence). The CDR3 spans 15 residues. The CDR3, as DNA: TGTGCCAGTATCACTGGGGGGGCAGTACCATATGGCTACACCTTC. This sequence encodes CASITGGAVPYGYTF.

The chain is built from TRBV6-5 and TRBJ2-3; D is uncertain. The CDR3 length is 16 residues. Trimming took off 0 bases at V and 2 bases at J, with 12 bases between the two ends. CDR1 and CDR2 from the germline V gene are MNHEY and SVGAGI. This chain's CDR3 is CASSYSWSHPTDTQYF. In DNA form, the CDR3 reads TGTGCCAGCAGTTACTCGTGGAGCCACCCCACAGATACGCAGTATTTT.

This chain links TRBV25-1 with TRBJ1-2; 7 bases align to TRBD1. Germline V lookup: CDR1 MGHDK, CDR2 SYGVNS. The CDR3 sequence is 15 residues long. V was pared by 2 bases and J by 5 bases, with 8 bases of the junction left unmatched. CDR3 bases: TGTGCCAGCAGTGAAGGGGACCGGGACAGTTATGGCTACACCTTC. Residues: CASSEGDRDSYGYTF.

V gene TRBV2 combines with J gene TRBJ1-2, with D tentatively TRBD1 (6 bases). Germline assignment: CDR1 SNHLY and CDR2 FYNNEI. This CDR3 region has 14 residues. Trimming removed 8 bases from V and 7 bases from J, with 20 bases in between. In DNA, the CDR3 is TGTGCCAGCCCCGAAGCCGCGGACAGTAGTGGCTACACCTTC. It yields the protein CASPEAADSSGYTF.

The chain recombines TRBV6-5 with TRBJ1-2; the D gene is possibly TRBD1 (6 bases). The ends were cut back, 5 bases at V and 4 bases at J, with 11 bases in the middle. The CDR3 spans 13 residues. CDR1 MNHEY and CDR2 SVGAGI come from the germline V gene. Written as DNA, the CDR3 is TGTGCCAGCAGTCTAGAGGGGGGCTATGGCTACACCTTC. Residues: CASSLEGGYGYTF.

CDR3 sequence (DNA): TGTGCCAGCTCACCCCCCCCAGAGGGCGGGGAGCTGTTTTTT. Amino acids: CASSPPPEGGELFF. The chain is built from TRBV18 and TRBJ2-2; weak D call: TRBD2 (5 bases). Between the trimmed V and J ends, which lost 3 bases and 7 bases, there was a span of 12 bases. This CDR3 contains 14 residues. Germline CDR1 KGHSH, CDR2 LQKENI.

J is TRBJ2-5 and V is TRBV27; 7 bases agree with TRBD2. This CDR3 is 17 amino acids long. The ends lost 2 bases at V and 2 bases at J; junction bases unmatched: 11. The germline gives CDR1 MNHEY, CDR2 SMNVEV (reference sequence). DNA of the CDR3: TGTGCCAGCAGTTTAAACGGACTAGTTTGGGGACAAGAGACCCAGTACTTC. It encodes CASSLNGLVWGQETQYF.

The rearrangement joins TRBV11-2 to TRBJ1-4; the D gene is possibly TRBD1 (5 bases). Germline loops: CDR1 SGHAT, CDR2 FQNNGV. Trimming left V 8 bases short and J 3 bases short, with 13 bases between. The CDR3 loop spans 14 amino acids. CDR3 DNA: TGTGCCAGCGGCCCGGGGCGGTCTAATGAAAAACTGTTTTTT. Its protein product is CASGPGRSNEKLFF.

The J gene is TRBJ2-2, the V gene TRBV14; TRBD1 might be the D (6 bases). This CDR3 region has 16 residues. Trimming stripped 3 bases from V and 5 bases from J, with 16 bases between. Germline V gene lookup returns CDR1 SGHDN and CDR2 FVKESK. CDR3: CASSQARTVGTGELFF. The CDR3 nucleotides read TGTGCCAGCAGCCAGGCACGGACAGTGGGGACCGGGGAGCTGTTTTTT.